These 29 T cell receptor beta chains came from one sample sequenced in a study of cytomegalovirus exposure and HLA in healthy donors. Vbeta (60) and Jbeta (13) primers were used in the PCR. The table came from immunoSEQ multiplex PCR; TCRdb's copy has only in-frame clones and leaves some out. The data show about 74,000 clones, approximately 77% seen once. Material for sequencing was PBMCs. The receptors originated from a woman aged 40 to 55 in good health and CMV-seropositive.

This clone was picked up one time. J is TRBJ1-1 and V is TRBV30; D unclear. Trimming took 2 bases from V and 4 from J, leaving 11 bases between them. The length of the CDR3 is 13 residues. Germline V gene sequence: CDR1 GTSNPN, CDR2 SVGIG (reference sequence). Here the CDR3 reads CAWSRNEGTEAFF. CDR3 sequence (DNA): TGTGCCTGGAGTAGGAACGAGGGCACTGAAGCTTTCTTT.

V usage is TRBV4-1 and J usage is TRBJ1-4, with a tentative D call TRBD1 (5 bases). The CDR3 covers 15 residues. CDR1 is MGHRA, CDR2 YSYEKL, per germline. Trimming pared 3 bases from V and 7 bases from J, leaving 15 bases between. The CDR3: CASSHPPRGIEKLFF. The DNA of the CDR3 is TGCGCCAGCAGCCACCCCCCGCGGGGCATTGAAAAACTGTTTTTT.

The rearrangement links TRBV5-1 to TRBJ1-1, with D uncertain. CDR3 length: 13 residues. CDR1 is SGHRS, CDR2 YFSETQ, per germline. V lost 2 bases to trimming and J lost 0 bases, with 5 bases between them. In DNA form, the CDR3 reads TGCGCCAGCAGCTTCGAGTTGAACACTGAAGCTTTCTTT. Translating it yields CASSFELNTEAFF.

In its sample, this clone was seen a few times. The chain recombines TRBV6-1 with TRBJ1-1; a possible D gene is TRBD1 (5 bases). Trimming shortened V by 8 bases and J by 7 bases, and 23 bases separated the two germline ends. The CDR3 has 15 amino acids. CDR1 MNHNS and CDR2 SASEGT come from the germline V gene. The CDR3 spells CASDIRNRPTIEAFF. In DNA, the CDR3 is TGTGCCAGCGATATTCGAAACAGGCCGACCATTGAAGCTTTCTTT.

The V gene is TRBV5-1, the J gene TRBJ2-3; maybe TRBD1 (6 bases). This CDR3 is 14 amino acids long. Germline CDR1 reads SGHRS; CDR2 reads YFSETQ. The V end lost 2 bases, the J end lost 6 bases, and 13 bases lay between the germline ends. The CDR3 region is CASSLIQGSDTQYF. The CDR3 bases are TGCGCCAGCAGCTTAATCCAGGGGTCGGATACGCAGTATTTT.

The genes are TRBV6-4 and TRBJ2-6, with a weak D call TRBD1 (7 bases). The length of the CDR3 is 17 residues. The germline CDR1 and CDR2 sequences are MRHNA and SNTAGT. With 9 bases removed from V and 2 bases from J, the gap between germline ends came to 20 bases. Written as DNA, the CDR3 is TGTGCCAGTCAACCGGAGGGGGCGCAAGCTGGGGCCAACGTCCTGACTTTC. The encoded protein is CASQPEGAQAGANVLTF.

J is TRBJ2-3 and V is TRBV4-3; 12 nucleotides line up with TRBD2. Germline V gene data show CDR1 as LGHNA and CDR2 as YSLEER. Trimming took 0 bases from V and 6 from J; bases not matched to a gene: 4. CDR3 size: 16 residues. The CDR3 region is CASSQDRTSGGDTQYF. For the CDR3, the DNA is TGCGCCAGCAGCCAAGATCGTACTAGCGGGGGGGATACGCAGTATTTT.

The gene calls are TRBV6-5 and TRBJ1-2, with a possible D match to TRBD1 (6 bases). CDR1 is MNHEY, CDR2 SVGAGI, per germline. Trimming took off 2 bases at V and 4 bases at J, with 11 bases between the two ends. The CDR3 is made up of 14 amino acids. The CDR3 reads CASSYGTIGYGYTF. The CDR3 region has the DNA TGTGCCAGCAGTTACGGGACAATAGGCTATGGCTACACCTTC.

The V and J genes are TRBV7-2 and TRBJ1-2; 7 nucleotides match TRBD1. This CDR3 is built from 16 residues. The germline V gene has CDR1 SGHTA and CDR2 FQGNSA. V shed 4 bases and J 1 base; nucleotides not matched to a gene: 9. CDR3 nucleotide sequence: TGTGCCAGCAGCTACTTGGGGACAGTCGGTAACTATGGCTACACCTTC. The encoded protein is CASSYLGTVGNYGYTF.

The chain carries TRBV5-6 and TRBJ1-5; 9 positions agree with TRBD1. CDR3 length equals 14 residues. With V trimmed by 6 bases and J by 6 bases, 7 bases remained unmatched. Per germline, CDR1 SGHDT and CDR2 YYEEEE. For the CDR3, the DNA is TGTGCCAGCAACACACAGGGGGCAGCTCAGCCCCAGCATTTT. Translated: CASNTQGAAQPQHF.

The chain uses TRBV5-1 and TRBJ2-7; D remains ambiguous. The V and J ends lost 0 bases and 7 bases respectively, with 14 bases between them. Germline assignment: CDR1 SGHRS and CDR2 YFSETQ. This CDR3 has 14 residues. CDR3 sequence (DNA): TGCGCCAGCAGCTTGGCCGGAAGTAGCTCTGAGCAGTACTTC. Its protein is CASSLAGSSSEQYF.

The chain combines TRBV6-1 with TRBJ2-5; TRBD1 aligns across 11 bases. The trim removed 8 bases at V and 3 bases at J, leaving 2 bases unmatched. Germline V gene sequence: CDR1 MNHNS, CDR2 SASEGT. The CDR3 contains 13 residues. The CDR3 DNA is TGTGCCAGCTGGACAGGGGGCAAAGAGACCCAGTACTTC. This codes for CASWTGGKETQYF.

A single count supports this clone. The chain recombines TRBV5-1 with TRBJ2-7, with 7 bases that match TRBD1. The CDR3 sequence is 16 residues long. V lost 0 bases, J lost 3 bases, and 9 bases stayed unmatched. Germline CDR1 and CDR2: SGHRS and YFSETQ. The DNA for the CDR3 is TGCGCCAGCAGCTTGGACTCCGACAGGGCGTTCTACGAGCAGTACTTC. It translates to CASSLDSDRAFYEQYF.

This chain connects TRBV6-5 to TRBJ1-6; tentative D call: TRBD1 (6 bases). Trimming pared 3 bases from V and 9 bases from J, leaving 12 bases between. CDR3 length equals 14 residues. In germline, CDR1 is MNHEY, CDR2 SVGAGI. CDR3 sequence reads: CASSYEGVGSPLHF. The CDR3 DNA is TGTGCCAGCAGTTATGAGGGGGTTGGTTCACCCCTCCACTTT.

This chain links TRBV4-1 with TRBJ2-5; a weak D match, TRBD2 (5 bases). Trimming pared 0 bases from V and 4 bases from J, leaving 12 bases between. This CDR3 spans 15 amino acids. CDR1 is MGHRA and CDR2 is YSYEKL in the germline V gene. This CDR3 reads CASSQEYGISETQYF. In DNA form, the CDR3 reads TGCGCCAGCAGCCAAGAGTACGGGATTTCAGAGACCCAGTACTTC.

This clone came up a few times. This sequence joins TRBV15 and TRBJ1-2; the D is unclear. Trimming left V 0 bases short and J 2 bases short, with 10 bases between. This CDR3 contains 15 residues. Germline V gives CDR1 LNHNV, CDR2 YYDKDF (reference sequence). The CDR3 nucleotides read TGTGCCACCAGCAGAGAGTATGAGCAAAACTATGGCTACACCTTC. As protein: CATSREYEQNYGYTF.

The rearrangement links TRBV7-8 to TRBJ1-1, with D unresolved. This CDR3 region has 12 residues. The germline V and J ends were trimmed by 4 bases and 3 bases, with 6 bases remaining between them. Per germline, CDR1 SGHVS and CDR2 FQNEAQ. As DNA, the CDR3 is TGTGCCAGCAGCTCCAGGCACACTGAAGCTTTCTTT. Translating gives CASSSRHTEAFF.

The rearrangement joins TRBV4-1 to TRBJ2-1; possible D gene TRBD1, 8 bases. The CDR3 totals 15 residues. Looked up from germline, CDR1 is MGHRA and CDR2 is YSYEKL. With 4 bases removed from V and 5 bases from J, the gap between germline ends came to 15 bases. CDR3 protein: CASSRTGGGHNEQFF. The CDR3 DNA follows: TGCGCCAGCAGCCGAACAGGGGGGGGACACAATGAGCAGTTCTTC.

The chain carries TRBV28 and TRBJ2-5; D is uncertain. The germline V gene has CDR1 MDHEN and CDR2 SYDVKM. This CDR3 contains 16 residues. The V and J ends lost 4 bases and 2 bases respectively, with 17 bases between them. The CDR3 here is CASSSPSKDGQETQYF. CDR3 sequence (DNA): TGTGCCAGCAGTTCCCCCTCCAAAGACGGGCAAGAGACCCAGTACTTC.

The chain uses TRBV11-2 and TRBJ2-7; a possible D gene is TRBD2 (5 bases). Per germline, CDR1 SGHAT and CDR2 FQNNGV. Trimming cost V 4 bases and J 3 bases, with 16 bases left between them. This CDR3 contains 15 residues. The CDR3 spells CASSSGSGPYYEQYF. CDR3 in DNA: TGTGCCAGCAGCTCGGGATCCGGGCCTTACTACGAGCAGTACTTC.

Only a few counts were recorded for this clone. The chain has TRBV19 and TRBJ1-5; D is ambiguous. This CDR3 has 14 residues. V lost 10 bases to trimming and J lost 0 bases, with 13 bases between them. Looked up from germline, CDR1 is LNHDA and CDR2 is SQIVND (reference sequence). The CDR3 spells CATAGSRSNQPQHF. The CDR3 DNA follows: TGTGCCACCGCCGGGTCTCGTAGCAATCAGCCCCAGCATTTT.

The genes are TRBV2 and TRBJ2-1; D might be TRBD2 (6 bases). The CDR3 sequence is 15 residues long. CDR1 and CDR2 (germline): SNHLY, FYNNEI. V lost 8 bases and J 6 bases, leaving 20 bases between the germline ends. The CDR3 sequence: CASGAFGSLSNEQFF. As DNA, the CDR3 is TGTGCCAGCGGAGCCTTCGGGAGTCTAAGCAATGAGCAGTTCTTC.

The rearrangement joins TRBV5-4 to TRBJ1-2; the D gene is possibly TRBD1 (6 bases). Germline values: CDR1 SGHNT, CDR2 YYREEE (reference sequence). V was trimmed by 0 bases and J by 8 bases, leaving 14 bases between them. The CDR3 has 14 amino acids. CDR3: CASSLDQGLGGYTF. The CDR3 DNA reads TGTGCCAGCAGCTTGGACCAGGGGCTTGGAGGCTACACCTTC.

The genes are TRBV7-2 and TRBJ1-1, with a tentative D call TRBD1 (6 bases). Germline values: CDR1 SGHTA, CDR2 FQGNSA. V was pared by 3 bases and J by 0 bases, with 11 bases between. The CDR3 consists of 15 residues. In DNA form, the CDR3 reads TGTGCCAGCAGCTTGGGGGCGAACATGAACACTGAAGCTTTCTTT. Translation gives CASSLGANMNTEAFF.

This clone was detected once. The genes are TRBV6-1 and TRBJ1-6, with 10 bases aligning to TRBD1. The CDR3 covers 14 residues. Germline V gives CDR1 MNHNS, CDR2 SASEGT. V trimming: 7 bases; J trimming: 7 bases; junction bases outside the gene matches: 4. This CDR3 reads CASTAGQGNSPLHF. Here the CDR3 DNA reads TGTGCCAGCACTGCGGGACAGGGGAATTCACCCCTCCACTTT.

The chain carries TRBV28 and TRBJ2-1; 9 bases fit TRBD2. The CDR3 covers 15 residues. Germline assignment: CDR1 MDHEN and CDR2 SYDVKM. Trimming at V came to 6 bases and at J to 2 bases, leaving 5 bases not matched to a gene. The DNA for the CDR3 is TGTGCCAGCAGACGCCTAGCGGGGACCTACAATGAGCAGTTCTTC. Translated, it gives CASRRLAGTYNEQFF. Full variable domain (outside the CDR3, taken from reference TRBV28 and TRBJ2-1): DVKVTQSSRYLVKRTGEKVFLECVQDMDHENMFWYRQDPGLGLRLIYFSYDVKMKEKGDIPEGYSVSREKKERFSLILESASTNQTSMYLCASRRLAGTYNEQFFGPGTRLTVL.

A few counts support this clone. The CDR3 nucleotides read TGTGCCAGCATCAAGCCCGTTGAAAAACTGTTTTTT. This encodes CASIKPVEKLFF. The chain has TRBV9 and TRBJ1-4; D gene uncertain. V was pared by 6 bases and J by 7 bases, with 10 bases between. CDR3 size: 12 residues. Per the germline V gene, CDR1 is SGDLS and CDR2 is YYNGEE.

The chain is built from TRBV10-2 and TRBJ2-3; no clear D. This CDR3 region has 12 residues. Germline V lookup: CDR1 WSHSY, CDR2 SAAADI. V lost 7 bases and J lost 2, with 7 bases in between. The CDR3 DNA sequence: TGCGCCAGCACCAGTTACACAGATACGCAGTATTTT. Protein: CASTSYTDTQYF.

The chain is built from TRBV18 and TRBJ1-1; 7 bases line up with TRBD1. Trimming at V came to 6 bases and at J to 6 bases, leaving 7 bases not matched to a gene. CDR1 and CDR2 from the germline V gene are KGHSH and LQKENI. This CDR3 has 13 residues. The CDR3 sequence: CASSQGTVPEAFF. The CDR3 bases are TGTGCCAGCTCCCAAGGGACAGTACCTGAAGCTTTCTTT.